The text below deals with one T cell receptor beta chain. Study processing details: Amplification of reference gene primers provided the estimated nucleated cell counts. The repertoire was sequenced with immunoSEQ multiplex PCR; TCRdb's copy has only in-frame clones and lacks some. Clone size and the V and J calls come from that table; the DNA yielded D and trimming. The table has 90,000 to 120,000 clones, around 80% seen once. The data originate from a study of blood T cell repertoires in COVID-19. This receptor was taken from a man between 65 and 85 years old with acute or convalescent COVID-19. Sequencing was done on a sample of peripheral blood.

This chain's CDR3 is CASSRTSGGLEQFF. The CDR3 DNA reads as TGTGCCAGCAGCCGGACTAGCGGGGGGCTTGAGCAGTTCTTC. The chain joins TRBV3-1 (or the pseudogene TRBV3-2) to TRBJ2-1, with 14 bases aligning to TRBD2. The CDR3 contains 14 residues. Trimming at V came to 4 bases and at J to 9 bases, leaving 2 bases not matched to a gene. Germline values: CDR1 LGHDT, CDR2 YNNKEL (reference sequence).